The 8 T cell receptor beta chains below were found in one sample sequenced in a study of cytomegalovirus exposure and HLA in healthy donors. With 60 Vbeta and 13 Jbeta primers, the PCR was carried out. Profiled with immunoSEQ multiplex PCR; TCRdb holds only in-frame clones, not every one. The sample contains roughly 90,000 clones, approximately 84% of which appear only once. The specimen was PBMCs. The receptors were gathered from a man aged 18 to 30 in good health and CMV-seronegative.

The CDR3 reads CASSFGTGGQGFF. The CDR3 DNA reads as TGTGCCAGCAGCTTTGGGACAGGGGGTCAGGGGTTCTTC. The V and J genes are TRBV5-6 and TRBJ2-1, with TRBD1 matching 11 bases. V was clipped by 2 bases and J by 15 bases; unmatched bases: 7. From germline, CDR1 is SGHDT and CDR2 YYEEEE. There are 13 residues in the CDR3.

The rearrangement links TRBV7-2 to TRBJ1-5; D is undetermined. CDR1 is SGHTA and CDR2 is FQGNSA in the germline V gene. Trimming took off 1 base at V and 2 bases at J, with 9 bases between the two ends. There are 15 residues in the CDR3. CDR3 residues: CASSLDRSGNQPQHF. Here the CDR3 DNA reads TGTGCCAGCAGCTTAGACAGATCGGGCAATCAGCCCCAGCATTTT.

V gene TRBV7-8 combines with J gene TRBJ1-2; 8 positions match TRBD1. The junction had 14 bases not matched to a gene; V was cut back by 1 base and J by 4 bases. The germline V gene has CDR1 SGHVS and CDR2 FQNEAQ. CDR3 size: 18 residues. As DNA, the CDR3 is TGTGCCAGCAGCTTAGGATCGACAGGGGACATAACTTCCTATGGCTACACCTTC. Its protein is CASSLGSTGDITSYGYTF.

The chain uses TRBV27 and TRBJ1-1; possibly TRBD1 for D (6 bases). Trimming stripped 3 bases from V and 0 bases from J, with 11 bases between. The CDR3 spans 15 residues. Per germline, CDR1 MNHEY and CDR2 SMNVEV (reference sequence). In DNA form, the CDR3 reads TGTGCCAGCAGTTTGTACAGGGAAGTGAACACTGAAGCTTTCTTT. Its translation: CASSLYREVNTEAFF.

The chain recombines TRBV11-2 with TRBJ1-6, with D maybe TRBD1 (6 bases). The CDR3 spans 16 residues. In germline, CDR1 is SGHAT, CDR2 FQNNGV. Between the trimmed V and J ends, which lost 8 bases and 6 bases, there was a span of 20 bases. The CDR3 DNA is TGTGCCAGCCAGGGAATAAGGACAGTCTCTAATTCACCCCTCCACTTT. Translated, it gives CASQGIRTVSNSPLHF. Drawing the rest from reference TRBV11-2 and TRBJ1-6, the complete variable domain is EAGVAQSPRYKIIEKRQSVAFWCNPISGHATLYWYQQILGQGPKLLIQFQNNGVVDDSQLPKDRFSAERLKGVDSTLKIQPAKLEDSAVYLCASQGIRTVSNSPLHFGNGTRLTVT.

The rearrangement links TRBV5-1 to TRBJ1-3, with D perhaps matching TRBD1 (5 bases). This CDR3 has 16 residues. The germline V and J ends were trimmed by 0 bases and 0 bases, with 10 bases remaining between them. Germline assignment: CDR1 SGHRS and CDR2 YFSETQ. CDR3 sequence (DNA): TGCGCCAGCAGCTTGGACAGGACGAGCTCTGGAAACACCATATATTTT. As protein: CASSLDRTSSGNTIYF.

This clone was observed a few times. The chain uses TRBV9 and TRBJ2-3; 9 nucleotides match TRBD2. The CDR3 sequence is 15 residues long. The trim removed 3 bases at V and 1 base at J, leaving 3 bases unmatched. Germline V gene lookup returns CDR1 SGDLS and CDR2 YYNGEE. The DNA of the CDR3 is TGTGCCAGCAGCGCCCGGACTAGCGGCACAGATACGCAGTATTTT. Protein product: CASSARTSGTDTQYF.

This chain links TRBV2 with TRBJ2-5; 7 nucleotides align to TRBD1. Unmatched junction bases numbered 4, after V lost 1 base and J lost 11 bases. Germline V gives CDR1 SNHLY, CDR2 FYNNEI. This CDR3 has 12 residues. CDR3 sequence reads: CASSEVGRGQYF. The CDR3 DNA reads as TGTGCCAGCAGTGAAGTGGGCAGGGGGCAGTACTTC.